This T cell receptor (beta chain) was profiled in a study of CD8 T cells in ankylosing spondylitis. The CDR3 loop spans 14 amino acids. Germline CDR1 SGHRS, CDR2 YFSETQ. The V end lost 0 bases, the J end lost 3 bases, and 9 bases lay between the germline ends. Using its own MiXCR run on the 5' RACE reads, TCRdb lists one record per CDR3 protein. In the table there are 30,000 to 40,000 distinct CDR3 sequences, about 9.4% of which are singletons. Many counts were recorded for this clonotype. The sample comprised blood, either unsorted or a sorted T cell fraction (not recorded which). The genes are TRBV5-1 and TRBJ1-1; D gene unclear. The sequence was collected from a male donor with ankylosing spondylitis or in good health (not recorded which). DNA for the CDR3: TGCGCCAGCAGCTTGGTAGGGTTGGACACTGAAGCTTTCTTT. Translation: CASSLVGLDTEAFF.